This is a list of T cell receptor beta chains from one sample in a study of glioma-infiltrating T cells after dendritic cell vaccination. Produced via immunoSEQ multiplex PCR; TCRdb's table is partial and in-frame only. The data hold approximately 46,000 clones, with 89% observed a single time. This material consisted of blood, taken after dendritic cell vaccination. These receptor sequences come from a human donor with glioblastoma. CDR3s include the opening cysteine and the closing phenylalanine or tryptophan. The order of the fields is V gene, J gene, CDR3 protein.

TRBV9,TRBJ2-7,CASSVTTGSEQYF
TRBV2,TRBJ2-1,CASSVEREGVGNEQFF
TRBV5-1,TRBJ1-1,CASSLAGTGGLGTEAFF
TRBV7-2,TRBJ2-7,CASSLIPSHEQYF
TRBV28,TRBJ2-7,CASSLGGRDRGYEQYF
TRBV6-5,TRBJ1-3,CASIGRLSGNTIYF
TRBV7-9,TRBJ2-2,CASQTVTGELFF
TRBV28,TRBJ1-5,CASSFSIRPQHF
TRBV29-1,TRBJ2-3,CSATSLADTQYF
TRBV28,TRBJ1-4,CASSFMSEKLFF
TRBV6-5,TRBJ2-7,CASSYSYGIPPYEQYF
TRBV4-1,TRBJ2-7,CASSQVLAGDGEQYF
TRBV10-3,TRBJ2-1,CAISGGSSYNEQFF
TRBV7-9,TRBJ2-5,CASSLAGPRETQYF
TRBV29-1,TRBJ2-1,CSAEPGAWNEQFF
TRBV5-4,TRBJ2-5,CASSTRDRVGETQYF
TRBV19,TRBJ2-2,CASSIDGAGELFF
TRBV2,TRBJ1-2,CASTPLAPQTGYTF
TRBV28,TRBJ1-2,CASSFGRGRRFANYGYTF
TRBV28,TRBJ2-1,CASKGGRTTGQFF
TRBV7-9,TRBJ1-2,CASSFNRSLLWYTF
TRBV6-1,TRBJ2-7,CASSSSGFYEQYF
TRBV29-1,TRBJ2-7,CSVEGLLGYEQYF
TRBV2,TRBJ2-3,CASRLAGGRDTQYF
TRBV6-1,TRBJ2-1,CASSELPAGANEQFF
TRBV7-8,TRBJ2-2,CASSLASGISGELFF
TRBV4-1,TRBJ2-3,CASSLGQEVSDTQYF
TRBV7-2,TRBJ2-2,CASSSSGVNTGELFF
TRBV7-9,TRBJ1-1,CASSLSGTGNTEAFF
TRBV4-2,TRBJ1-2,CASSQDRQGYYGYTF
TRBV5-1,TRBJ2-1,CASSLARTGVDEQFF
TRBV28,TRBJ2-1,CASATGAGGVPNEQFF
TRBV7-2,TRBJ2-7,CASSLPRTGGDVPYEQYF
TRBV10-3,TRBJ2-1,CAIKGGSRDNEQFF
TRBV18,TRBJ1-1,CASSRLAAVEAFF
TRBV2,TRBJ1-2,CASIFRGSVWGYTF
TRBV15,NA,CATSRDGQIYEQYF
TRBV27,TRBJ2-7,CATKRTDPSYEQYF
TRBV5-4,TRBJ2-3,CASSSTSGKTDTQYF
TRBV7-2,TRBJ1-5,CASSLVYGNRDVGNQPQHF
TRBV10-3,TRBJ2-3,CAISPRLAEDTQYF
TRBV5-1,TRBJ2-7,CASSPTGDSYEQYF
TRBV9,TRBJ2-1,CASSAGIGGVNEQFF
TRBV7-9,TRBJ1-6,CASSMTVYNSPLHF
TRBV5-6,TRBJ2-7,CASSFVLVSEQYF
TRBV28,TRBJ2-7,CASRNPGQGSYEQYF
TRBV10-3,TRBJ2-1,CAISTVGNEQFF
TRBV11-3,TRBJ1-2,CASTTVGRGLYYGYTF
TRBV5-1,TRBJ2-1,CASSLALAGTSGRGGEQFF
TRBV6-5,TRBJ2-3,CASRLGGSTDTQYF
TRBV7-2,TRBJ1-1,CASSLDPPGEREAFF
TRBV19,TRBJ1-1,CASSFTGGYTEAFF
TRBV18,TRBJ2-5,CASSPLSGVIETQYF
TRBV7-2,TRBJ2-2,CASSLVSGSAGELFF
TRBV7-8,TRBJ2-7,CASSNAGRGYEQYF
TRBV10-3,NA,CATSVSRYEQYF
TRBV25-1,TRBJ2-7,CASSDSVYEQYF
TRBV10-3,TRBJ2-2,CAISAASGRAARAGELFF
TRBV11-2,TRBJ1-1,CASSWTVPYEAFF
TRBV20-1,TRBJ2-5,CSAFRETQYF